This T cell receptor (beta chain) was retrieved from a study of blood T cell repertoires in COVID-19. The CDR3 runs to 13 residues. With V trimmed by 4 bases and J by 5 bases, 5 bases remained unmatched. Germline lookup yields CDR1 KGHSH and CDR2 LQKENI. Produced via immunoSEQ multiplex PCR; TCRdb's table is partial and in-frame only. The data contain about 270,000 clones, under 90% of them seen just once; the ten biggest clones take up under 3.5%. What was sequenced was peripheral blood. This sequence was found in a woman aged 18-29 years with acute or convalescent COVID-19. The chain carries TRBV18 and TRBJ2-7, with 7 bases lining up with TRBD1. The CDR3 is CASSQGQRDEQYF. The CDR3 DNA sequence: TGTGCCAGCTCACAGGGACAGAGAGACGAGCAGTACTTC.